The source of this TCR beta chain is a study of T-cell memory formation after mild COVID-19. Study-level background: TCR clusters mostly belonged to single donors.

Remarks on this clonotype: Its antigen is as yet unknown.

The CDR3 sequence is 16 residues long. Trimming at V came to 4 bases and at J to 6 bases, leaving 10 bases not matched to a gene. Germline loops: CDR1 SGHTA, CDR2 FQGTGA. Study-wide results and limits: What remained unconfirmed was the SARS-CoV-2 specificity of second-wave clones peaking on day 37. Shrinking CD4+ clones were chiefly CM and EM; CD8+ ones were chiefly EMRA.

MiXCR was run by TCRdb on the 5' RACE reads, yielding one entry per CDR3 protein. The sample lists approximately 100,000 distinct CDR3 sequences, 17% seen once, with 28% in the top ten. The sample taken for sequencing was PBMCs or a T cell subset sorted from them (not recorded which). This clonotype originated in an adult woman who had mild COVID-19 (a few samples of this study predate the infection). Cell type and time point are not known. V and J are TRBV7-3 and TRBJ2-1, with TRBD2 matching 9 bases. CDR3 in amino acids: CASSYLRGGRANEQFF. CDR3 in DNA: TGTGCCAGCAGCTACCTTAGGGGCGGGAGGGCCAATGAGCAGTTCTTC.